Listed below are T cell receptor beta chains from one sample, sequenced in a study of shared T cell receptors in the human thymus. Sequenced by immunoSEQ multiplex PCR; TCRdb stores in-frame clones only, minus some. The sample consists of hundreds of thousands of clones, around 89% of them appearing once. This sample also appeared in a second study, on human thymus T cells.

The sequencing input was thymocytes. These receptors all come from a boy younger than two with a congenital heart defect. Both conserved end residues are part of each CDR3. The D gene is left open where the match is weak. Part of the rows lack a size; the others show once, few, many or a class for expanded clones.

TRBV14	TRBJ1-2	.	.	CASSPLTGQDYGYTF	TGTGCCAGCAGCCCCTTGACAGGCCAGGACTATGGCTACACCTTC
TRBV11-2	TRBJ1-5	.	TRBD1	CASSLWTGGKGDQPQHF	TGTGCCAGCAGCTTATGGACAGGGGGCAAAGGGGATCAGCCCCAGCATTTT
TRBV27	TRBJ2-3	.	TRBD1	CASSPGTGWWDTQYF	TGTGCCAGCAGTCCAGGGACAGGCTGGTGGGATACGCAGTATTTT
TRBV28	TRBJ2-4	.	.	CASTGRGKNIQYF	TGTGCCAGCACAGGCAGGGGCAAAAACATTCAGTACTTC
TRBV7-6	TRBJ2-2	once	TRBD2	CASSLRLAGGPNTGELFF	TGTGCCAGCAGCCTTAGGCTAGCGGGAGGCCCGAACACCGGGGAGCTGTTTTTT
TRBV2	TRBJ1-1	.	TRBD1	CASMSNPRDRGSNTEAFF	TGTGCCAGCATGAGCAACCCCCGGGACAGGGGTTCCAACACTGAAGCTTTCTTT
TRBV14	TRBJ2-7	.	TRBD2	CASSQDPPSGRAEQYF	TGTGCCAGCAGCCAAGATCCGCCCAGCGGGAGGGCTGAGCAGTACTTC
TRBV2	TRBJ2-7	.	TRBD1	CASSVRDRGYEQYF	TGTGCCAGCAGCGTCCGGGACAGGGGCTACGAGCAGTACTTC
TRBV5-6	TRBJ1-5	few	TRBD1	CASSLWDRESNQPQHF	TGTGCCAGCAGCTTATGGGACAGGGAAAGCAATCAGCCCCAGCATTTT
TRBV5-1	TRBJ2-7	.	.	CASSRTEPVYEQYF	TGCGCCAGCAGCCGGACAGAACCCGTTTACGAGCAGTACTTC
TRBV27	TRBJ2-3	.	TRBD2	CASSLSGTSGTDTQYF	TGTGCCAGCAGTTTATCCGGGACTAGTGGCACAGATACGCAGTATTTT
TRBV4-3	TRBJ1-2	.	.	CASSHGFRGLNYGYTF	TGCGCCAGCAGCCACGGCTTCAGGGGTCTGAACTATGGCTACACCTTC
TRBV11-2	TRBJ2-7	.	TRBD1	CASSFGDRGFYEQYF	TGTGCCAGCAGCTTCGGGGACAGGGGTTTCTACGAGCAGTACTTC
TRBV4-1	TRBJ2-5	.	.	CASSQDRGETQYF	TGCGCCAGCAGCCAAGACAGGGGTGAGACCCAGTACTTC
TRBV27	TRBJ2-2	once	TRBD1	CASSLPNPPGQPNTGELFF	TGTGCCAGCAGTTTACCCAACCCCCCGGGACAGCCGAACACCGGGGAGCTGTTTTTT
TRBV7-9	TRBJ1-1	.	.	CASSLGRQGLNTEAFF	TGTGCCAGCAGCTTAGGTCGGCAGGGATTGAACACTGAAGCTTTCTTT
TRBV4-3	TRBJ2-7	.	TRBD1	CASSQVRTGCCEQYF	TGCGCCAGCAGCCAAGTCAGGACAGGGTGTTGCGAGCAGTACTTC
TRBV19	TRBJ2-5	.	TRBD2	CASSTSGSGMSSRETQYF	TGTGCCAGTAGTACTAGCGGGAGCGGTATGTCATCACGGGAGACCCAGTACTTC
TRBV5-1	TRBJ2-7	.	TRBD2	CASSLVAGDYEQYF	TGCGCCAGCAGCTTGGTTGCGGGAGACTACGAGCAGTACTTC
TRBV6-5	TRBJ2-7	.	.	CASSPEDYVSYEQYF	TGTGCCAGCAGCCCAGAAGACTACGTCTCCTACGAGCAGTACTTC